Presented here are 3 T cell receptor beta chains from one specimen sequenced in a study of blood T cell repertoires in COVID-19 (dated by TCRdb to 2020 to 2021). The library was made by the immunoSEQ multiplex PCR assay. Not all clones reach the TCRdb copy of this immuneACCESS table, which keeps in-frame sequences only. Checked studies attribute under half of the gap to unresolved V genes and leave the rest unexplained. The sample table lists approximately 70,000 clones, 75% to 90% of them with a count of one. The ten largest clones add up to 35% to 40% of the sample. The source material was peripheral blood. The receptors here all came from a woman older than 75 with active or convalescent COVID-19.

This clone has more than one count but fewer than ten. The V call is TRBV2, the J call TRBJ1-6, with D unclear. The V end was cut by 8 bases, the J end by 9 bases, with 17 bases between. The CDR3 has 14 amino acids. CDR1 and CDR2 (germline): SNHLY, FYNNEI. The CDR3: CASQSDPEGSPLHF. The CDR3 region has the DNA TGTGCCAGCCAGTCAGACCCAGAGGGTTCACCCCTCCACTTT.

The chain couples TRBV5-4 to TRBJ2-7, with D possibly being TRBD2 (5 bases). The germline gives CDR1 SGHNT, CDR2 YYREEE (reference sequence). CDR3 size: 13 residues. V lost 4 bases and J lost 5, with 13 bases in between. The CDR3 loop is CASSPRRSHEQYF. The CDR3 DNA is TGTGCCAGCAGCCCCCGGAGGTCGCACGAGCAGTACTTC.

The gene calls are TRBV5-1 and TRBJ2-3, with a tentative D call TRBD1 (5 bases). Germline CDR1 reads SGHRS; CDR2 reads YFSETQ. The CDR3 loop spans 16 amino acids. The V end lost 0 bases, the J end lost 2 bases, and 13 bases lay between the germline ends. The DNA of the CDR3 is TGCGCCAGCAGCTTGGAACGGAGTGGGGCCACAGATACGCAGTATTTT. Translated: CASSLERSGATDTQYF.